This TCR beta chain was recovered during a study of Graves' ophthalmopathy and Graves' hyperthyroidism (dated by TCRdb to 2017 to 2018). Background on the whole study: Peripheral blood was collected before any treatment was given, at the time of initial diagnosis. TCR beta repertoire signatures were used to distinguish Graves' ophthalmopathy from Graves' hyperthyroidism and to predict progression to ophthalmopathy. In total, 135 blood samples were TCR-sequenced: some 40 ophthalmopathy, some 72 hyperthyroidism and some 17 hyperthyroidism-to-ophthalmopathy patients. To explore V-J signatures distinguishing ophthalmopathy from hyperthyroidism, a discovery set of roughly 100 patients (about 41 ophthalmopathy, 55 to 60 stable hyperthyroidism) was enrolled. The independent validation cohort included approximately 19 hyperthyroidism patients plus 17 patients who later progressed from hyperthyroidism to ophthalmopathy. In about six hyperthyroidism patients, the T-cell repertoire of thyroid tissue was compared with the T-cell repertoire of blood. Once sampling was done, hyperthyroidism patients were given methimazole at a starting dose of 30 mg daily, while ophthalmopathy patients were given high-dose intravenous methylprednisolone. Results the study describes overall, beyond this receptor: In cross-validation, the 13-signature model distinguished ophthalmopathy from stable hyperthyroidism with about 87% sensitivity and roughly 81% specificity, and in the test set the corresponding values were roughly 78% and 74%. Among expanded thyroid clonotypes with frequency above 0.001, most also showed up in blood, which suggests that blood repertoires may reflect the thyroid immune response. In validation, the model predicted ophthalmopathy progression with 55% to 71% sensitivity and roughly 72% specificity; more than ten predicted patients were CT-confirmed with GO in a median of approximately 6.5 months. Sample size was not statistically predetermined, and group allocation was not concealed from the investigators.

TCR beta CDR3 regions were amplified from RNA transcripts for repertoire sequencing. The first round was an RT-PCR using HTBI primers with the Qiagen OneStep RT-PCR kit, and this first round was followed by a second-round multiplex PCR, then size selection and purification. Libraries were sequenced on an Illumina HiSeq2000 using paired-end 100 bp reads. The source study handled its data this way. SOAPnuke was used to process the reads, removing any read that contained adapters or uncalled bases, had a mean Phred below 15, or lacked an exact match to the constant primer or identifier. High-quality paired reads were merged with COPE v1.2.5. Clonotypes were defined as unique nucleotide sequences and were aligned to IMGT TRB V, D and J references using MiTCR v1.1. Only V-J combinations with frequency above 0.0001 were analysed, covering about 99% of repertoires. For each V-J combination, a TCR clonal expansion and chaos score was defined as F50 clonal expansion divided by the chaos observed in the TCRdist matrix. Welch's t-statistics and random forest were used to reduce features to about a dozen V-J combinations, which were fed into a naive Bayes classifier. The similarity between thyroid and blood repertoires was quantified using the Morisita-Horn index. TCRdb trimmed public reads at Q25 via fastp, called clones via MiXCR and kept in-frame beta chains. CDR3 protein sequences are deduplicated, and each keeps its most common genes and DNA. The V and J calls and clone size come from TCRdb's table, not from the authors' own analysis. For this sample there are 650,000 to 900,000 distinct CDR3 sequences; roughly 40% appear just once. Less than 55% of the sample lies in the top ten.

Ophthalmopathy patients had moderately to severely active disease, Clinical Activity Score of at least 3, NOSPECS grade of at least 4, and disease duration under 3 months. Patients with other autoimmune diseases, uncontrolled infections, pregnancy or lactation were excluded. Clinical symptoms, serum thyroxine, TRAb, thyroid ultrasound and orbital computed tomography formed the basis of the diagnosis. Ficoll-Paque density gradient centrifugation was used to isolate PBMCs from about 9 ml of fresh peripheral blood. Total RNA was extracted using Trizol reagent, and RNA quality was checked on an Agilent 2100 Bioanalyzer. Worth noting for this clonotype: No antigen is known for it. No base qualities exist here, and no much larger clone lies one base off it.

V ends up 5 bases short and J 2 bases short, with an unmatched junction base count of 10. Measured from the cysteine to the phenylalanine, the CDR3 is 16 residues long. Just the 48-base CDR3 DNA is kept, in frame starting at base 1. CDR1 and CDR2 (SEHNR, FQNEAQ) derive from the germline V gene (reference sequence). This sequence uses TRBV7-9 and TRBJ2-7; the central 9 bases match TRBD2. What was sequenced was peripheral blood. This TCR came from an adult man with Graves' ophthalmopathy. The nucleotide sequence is TGTGCCAGCAGCGGTGACTCAAGCGGGGGGACCTACGAGCAGTACTTC. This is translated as CASSGDSSGGTYEQYF.